A selection of T cell receptor beta chains follows, all from one sample in a study of T cell repertoires in cytomegalovirus infection. MiXCR was run by TCRdb on the reads, yielding one entry per CDR3 protein. The repertoire has around 330,000 distinct CDR3 sequences, 15% to 20% of them found once; the top ten carry more than 10%. Sequenced input: PBMCs. The receptors originated from a human donor in good health (CMV status not recorded). Some clones in this sample may be carry-over from other donors' samples. Both conserved end residues are part of each CDR3. The D gene is left open where the match is weak. A clone size is listed for some rows: how often the clone was seen (once, few, many), or a class if it is expanded.

V: TRBV5-1
J: TRBJ2-7
D: TRBD2
size: .
DNA: TGCGCCAGCAGCTTGGGACTAGCACGGGACGAGCAGTACTTC
CDR3: CASSLGLARDEQYF

V: TRBV7-6
J: TRBJ2-5
D: TRBD1
size: many
DNA: TGTGCCAGCAGCTTCACCTCCGGGACAGGGGGCCGAGAGACCCAGTACTTC
CDR3: CASSFTSGTGGRETQYF

V: TRBV4-2
J: TRBJ2-7
D: .
size: .
DNA: TGTGCCAGCAGCCAAGATCCCCCTAGTCTCGAGCAGTACTTC
CDR3: CASSQDPPSLEQYF

V: TRBV12-5
J: TRBJ1-1
D: .
size: .
DNA: TGTGCTAGTGGTCCCCGCGGGGAGGAGAACACTGAAGCTTTCTTT
CDR3: CASGPRGEENTEAFF

V: TRBV7-2
J: TRBJ2-1
D: TRBD2
size: many
DNA: TGTGCCAGCAGCTTTAGCGGGTTTTCCTACAATGAGCAGTTCTTC
CDR3: CASSFSGFSYNEQFF

V: TRBV6-2/TRBV6-3
J: TRBJ2-7
D: .
size: many
DNA: TGTGCCAGCAGTTACTTGACAAGACACGGCTCCACCACCTACGAGCAGTACTTC
CDR3: CASSYLTRHGSTTYEQYF

V: TRBV4-1
J: TRBJ2-6
D: .
size: .
DNA: TGCGCCAGCAGCCAAGGGACCCTTCGGGCAGTCTCTGGGGCCAACGTCCTGACTTTC
CDR3: CASSQGTLRAVSGANVLTF

V: TRBV3-1
J: TRBJ1-2
D: .
size: .
DNA: TGTGCCAGCAGCCAAGGGCCCCAGGGTGGAGGCTACACCTTC
CDR3: CASSQGPQGGGYTF

V: TRBV5-4
J: TRBJ1-4
D: TRBD1
size: .
DNA: TGTGCCAGCAGCCCAACAGGGGAGGCTGGCGAAAAACTGTTTTTT
CDR3: CASSPTGEAGEKLFF

V: TRBV4-3
J: TRBJ1-5
D: .
size: .
DNA: TGCGCCAGCAGCCAAGATGACCGTAGCAATCAGCCCCAGCATTTT
CDR3: CASSQDDRSNQPQHF

V: TRBV4-2
J: TRBJ2-1
D: TRBD2
size: .
DNA: TGTGCCAGCAGCCCGGGACTAGCGGGGTGGAATGAGCAGTTCTTC
CDR3: CASSPGLAGWNEQFF

V: TRBV28
J: TRBJ2-7
D: TRBD1
size: .
DNA: TGTGCCAGCAGTAGCGGACAGGGTTCCTCTTCCTACGAGCAGTACTTC
CDR3: CASSSGQGSSSYEQYF

V: TRBV9
J: TRBJ2-2
D: .
size: .
DNA: TGTGCCAGCAGCGTACTCTCGGGAGCCGGGGAGCTGTTTTTT
CDR3: CASSVLSGAGELFF

V: TRBV7-2
J: TRBJ2-1
D: TRBD2
size: many
DNA: TGTGCCAGCAGCTTAGCAGGGACTAGAGTATATGAGCAGTTCTTC
CDR3: CASSLAGTRVYEQFF

V: TRBV12-3/TRBV12-4
J: TRBJ1-2
D: .
size: many
DNA: TGTGCCAGCAGTTTGGACGGCTCCGGTCTCTATGGCTACACCTTC
CDR3: CASSLDGSGLYGYTF

V: TRBV28
J: TRBJ1-2
D: TRBD1
size: .
DNA: TGTGCCAGCAGAGGCCCGGACAGGGGCTATGGCTACACCTTC
CDR3: CASRGPDRGYGYTF

V: TRBV7-2
J: TRBJ1-4
D: .
size: .
DNA: TGTGCCAGCAGCTGGTCGGGGGACGCACTGTTTTTT
CDR3: CASSWSGDALFF